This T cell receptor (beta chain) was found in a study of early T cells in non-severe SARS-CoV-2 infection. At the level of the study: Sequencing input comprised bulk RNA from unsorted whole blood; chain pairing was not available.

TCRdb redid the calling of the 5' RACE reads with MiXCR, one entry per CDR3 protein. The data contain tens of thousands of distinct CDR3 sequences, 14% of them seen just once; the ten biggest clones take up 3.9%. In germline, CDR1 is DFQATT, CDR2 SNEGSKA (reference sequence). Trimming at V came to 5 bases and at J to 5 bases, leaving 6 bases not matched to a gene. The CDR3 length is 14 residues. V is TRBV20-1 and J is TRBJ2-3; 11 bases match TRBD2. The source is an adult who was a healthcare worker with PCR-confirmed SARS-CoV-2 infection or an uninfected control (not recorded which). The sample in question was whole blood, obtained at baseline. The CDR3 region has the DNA TGCAGTGCTGAGCTAGCGGGAGGAAGAGATACGCAGTATTTT. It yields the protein CSAELAGGRDTQYF.